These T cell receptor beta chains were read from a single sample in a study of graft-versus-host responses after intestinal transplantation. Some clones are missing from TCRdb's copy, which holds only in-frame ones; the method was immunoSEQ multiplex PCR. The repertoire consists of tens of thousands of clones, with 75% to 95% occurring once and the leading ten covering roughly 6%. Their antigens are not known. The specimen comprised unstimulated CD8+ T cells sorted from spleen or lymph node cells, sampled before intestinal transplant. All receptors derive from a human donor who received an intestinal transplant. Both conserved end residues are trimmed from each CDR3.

ASRTDLLLTGELF	TRBV5-1	13
ASTGGTSSYNEQF	TRBV2	13
AFCGRAGASHEQY	TRBV30	13
ASSSGPGTDTQY	TRBV7-2	12
ASSQTQWGTDTQY	TRBV9	13
ASSATGDRDNSPLH	TRBV9	14
ASSLSFPADLGGYT	TRBV7-3	14
ASSPSGYSNQPQH	TRBV18	13
ASSRRVAGVAKNIQY	TRBV6-4	15
ASSLEPRLFGETQY	TRBV7-2	14
ASSPLLAKNIQY	TRBV28	12
ASSLYRGTNTEAF	TRBV19	13
ASSQVGDYEQY	TRBV4-1	11
ASSPGTGAGQPQH	TRBV5-6	13
ASSSVAGGVRGQY	TRBV7-6	13
ASSQVSEGGFGEQF	TRBV4-1	14
ASSVGGGTEAF	TRBV19	11
ASSQGGTKPYEQY	TRBV4-1	13
ASARQVDSPLH	TRBV5-4	11
ASSLTSEQF	TRBV5-1	9
ASSDGTQNTEAF	TRBV2	12
ASSSGQHNEQF	TRBV5-1	11
ASSMAPFGGNNSPLH	TRBV19	15
ASSFDSSYEQY	TRBV7-9	11
ASSLRLYNEQF	TRBV28	11
ASAQGNTEAF	TRBV7-9	10
SALGTHGYT	TRBV20-1	9
ASSLRSLGSYNEQF	TRBV7-9	14
ASSFKRGYYNEQF	TRBV7-3	13
ASSLADRQETQY	TRBV5-1	12
ASSYADGTDTQY	TRBV6-5	12